These T cell receptor beta chains were read from a single sample in a study of blood T cell repertoires in COVID-19. The protocol was immunoSEQ multiplex PCR, while the TCRdb copy is restricted to in-frame clones and leaves out a portion. The table has 230,000 or so clones, 80% to 90% seen once. The sample taken for sequencing was peripheral blood. These receptors were obtained from a man aged 35 to 55 with active or convalescent COVID-19. Both conserved end residues are part of each CDR3. The order of the fields is CDR3 protein, CDR3 length, V gene, J gene, clone size. A row's size may be missing; if present it is once, few, many or a size class.

CATRAGSFGNQPQHF,15,TRBV24-1,TRBJ1-5,.
CASSYGTGRTGELFF,15,TRBV5-1,TRBJ2-2,.
CAWRSQNTGELFF,13,TRBV30,TRBJ2-2,.
CATSDLGRGGLDNEQFF,17,TRBV24-1,TRBJ2-1,.
CSVAGGDGYGYTF,13,TRBV29-1,TRBJ1-2,.
CASSQDRGRGEKLFF,15,TRBV11-2,TRBJ1-4,few
CASSQLQINNEQFF,14,TRBV4-1,TRBJ2-1,.
CASSLRRETSEQYF,14,TRBV27,TRBJ2-7,.
CASSQDRGAPREQYF,15,TRBV4-1,TRBJ2-7,.
CASSPQLGVRDREYNEQFF,19,TRBV18,TRBJ2-1,.
CATSDQGARSSYNEQFF,17,TRBV24-1,TRBJ2-1,.
CAWSWGLAGVSTDTQYF,17,TRBV30,TRBJ2-3,.
CASSPLTGGTTEAFF,15,TRBV18,TRBJ1-1,.
CASSQDSRRATGGGSEAFF,19,TRBV3-1/TRBV3-2,TRBJ1-1,.
CASLPGQGYGYTF,13,TRBV18,TRBJ1-2,.